This entry lists 20 T cell receptor beta chains sequenced from one sample in a study of OX40 agonist ivuxolimab in advanced cancers. Method: immunoSEQ multiplex PCR; TCRdb's copy keeps in-frame clones and lacks some. The sample has roughly 60,000 clones; roughly 90% are singletons. Sample: CD4+ or CD8+ T cells sorted from blood, taken in a trial of the OX40 agonist ivuxolimab. The receptors were gathered from an adult with an advanced solid tumor such as melanoma, head and neck, liver or kidney cancer.

The rearrangement uses TRBV6-1 and TRBJ1-1; possibly TRBD1 for D (5 bases). Trimming stripped 6 bases from V and 0 bases from J, with 8 bases between. Germline V lookup: CDR1 MNHNS, CDR2 SASEGT. This CDR3 contains 13 residues. The CDR3 bases are TGTGCCAGCAGCGACAGCATGAACACTGAAGCTTTCTTT. It encodes CASSDSMNTEAFF.

The chain combines TRBV4-1 with TRBJ1-5; tentatively, D is TRBD1 (5 bases). The germline V gene has CDR1 MGHRA and CDR2 YSYEKL. Trimming took off 6 bases at V and 1 base at J, with 16 bases between the two ends. This CDR3 contains 16 residues. CDR3 amino acids: CASSLQGGFSNQPQHF. The CDR3 DNA sequence: TGCGCCAGCAGTCTTCAGGGTGGATTCAGCAATCAGCCCCAGCATTTT.

This clone was seen a few times. This chain uses TRBV11-2 with TRBJ1-5; D unresolved. Deletions cut 8 bases from V and 5 bases from J, with 16 bases between. The V gene's germline CDR1 is SGHAT and CDR2 FQNNGV. The CDR3 is 14 amino acids. In nucleotides, the CDR3 is TGTGCCAGCTCACAAGCGGTCCGGGATCAGCCCCAGCATTTT. It specifies CASSQAVRDQPQHF. Combining the CDR3 with reference TRBV11-2 and TRBJ1-5 gives the whole variable domain EAGVAQSPRYKIIEKRQSVAFWCNPISGHATLYWYQQILGQGPKLLIQFQNNGVVDDSQLPKDRFSAERLKGVDSTLKIQPAKLEDSAVYLCASSQAVRDQPQHFGDGTRLSIL.

V usage is TRBV7-9 and J usage is TRBJ2-3, with D possibly TRBD2 on 5 matching bases. The CDR3 has 12 residues. Germline V lookup: CDR1 SEHNR, CDR2 FQNEAQ (reference sequence). Trimming took off 1 base at V and 14 bases at J, with 13 bases between the two ends. The DNA of the CDR3 is TGTGCCAGCAGCTTAGGGTTGGTGGACTTGTATTTT. Translation gives CASSLGLVDLYF.

The chain uses TRBV7-2 and TRBJ1-2, with D unclear. Germline V gene sequence: CDR1 SGHTA, CDR2 FQGNSA. V lost 4 bases and J 6 bases, leaving 15 bases between the germline ends. The CDR3 has 14 residues. CDR3 in amino acids: CASSSPGGRDGYTF. CDR3 nucleotides: TGTGCCAGCAGCTCACCGGGAGGGAGGGATGGCTACACCTTC.

The V gene is TRBV19, the J gene TRBJ2-5; the match to TRBD2 covers 15 bases. The end of the DNA is better explained by TRBJ2-7, so the J call may be wrong. The CDR3 is 16 residues long. CDR1 LNHDA and CDR2 SQIVND come from the germline V gene (reference sequence). The CDR3 here is CASSEGLAGGPYEQYF. DNA of the CDR3: TGTGCCAGTAGCGAAGGACTAGCGGGAGGGCCATACGAGCAGTACTTC.

The rearrangement links TRBV5-1 to TRBJ2-1, with 9 bases fitting TRBD1. The germline V gene has CDR1 SGHRS and CDR2 YFSETQ. The CDR3 consists of 15 residues. V trimming: 7 bases; J trimming: 4 bases; junction bases outside the gene matches: 9. CDR3 region: CASRDTGGRYNEQFF. CDR3 nucleotides: TGCGCCAGCCGAGATACAGGGGGCAGATACAATGAGCAGTTCTTC.

The chain is built from TRBV27 and TRBJ2-2; D is undetermined. Trimming took 6 bases from V and 1 from J, leaving 3 bases between them. The CDR3 contains 12 residues. The germline V gene encodes CDR1 MNHEY and CDR2 SMNVEV (reference sequence). The CDR3 here is CASSRNTGELFF. CDR3 sequence (DNA): TGTGCCAGCAGCCGGAACACCGGGGAGCTGTTTTTT.

The rearrangement uses TRBV27 and TRBJ2-7, with D possibly being TRBD2 (5 bases). V lost 8 bases and J lost 4, with 18 bases in between. Germline V gene sequence: CDR1 MNHEY, CDR2 SMNVEV (reference sequence). The CDR3 has 14 amino acids. This CDR3 is CASSRAFGVYEQYF. CDR3 DNA: TGTGCCAGCTCGCGGGCCTTTGGGGTATACGAGCAGTACTTC.

The chain links TRBV16 to TRBJ2-7, with TRBD1 matching 9 bases. Germline V gene sequence: CDR1 KGHSY, CDR2 FQNENV. The trim removed 2 bases at V and 0 bases at J, leaving 2 bases unmatched. The CDR3 covers 15 residues. The CDR3 coding sequence is TGTGCCAGCAGCCAAGTGACAGGGGGCTCCTACGAGCAGTACTTC. Translation: CASSQVTGGSYEQYF. The whole variable domain, filled in from reference TRBV16 and TRBJ2-7, reads GEEVAQTPKHLVRGEGQKAKLYCAPIKGHSYVFWYQQVLKNEFKFLISFQNENVFDETGMPKERFSAKCLPNSPCSLEIQATKLEDSAVYFCASSQVTGGSYEQYFGPGTRLTVT.

The chain recombines TRBV6-5 with TRBJ1-5; D is uncertain. The CDR3 is 14 residues long. V was trimmed by 6 bases and J by 0 bases, leaving 9 bases between them. Per germline, CDR1 MNHEY and CDR2 SVGAGI. Here the CDR3 DNA reads TGTGCCAGCAGCCCACAGTTTAGCAATCAGCCCCAGCATTTT. This codes for CASSPQFSNQPQHF.

The chain recombines TRBV7-2 with TRBJ2-7, with D maybe TRBD1 (5 bases). In germline, CDR1 is SGHTA, CDR2 FQGNSA. Trimming took 1 base from V and 5 from J, leaving 18 bases between them. The CDR3 covers 16 residues. CDR3 protein: CASSLVGRVRSHEQYF. The DNA for the CDR3 is TGTGCCAGCAGCTTAGTTGGCAGGGTCCGGTCCCACGAGCAGTACTTC.

The CDR3 DNA reads TGTGCCAGCAGCTTAGACAGGATCAATCAGCCCCAGCATTTT. It encodes CASSLDRINQPQHF. This sequence joins TRBV11-2 and TRBJ1-5, with unresolved D. Germline V gives CDR1 SGHAT, CDR2 FQNNGV. CDR3 size: 14 residues. V gave up 0 bases and J gave up 3 bases, with 6 bases separating them. The full variable domain, its missing parts supplied by reference TRBV11-2 and TRBJ1-5, is EAGVAQSPRYKIIEKRQSVAFWCNPISGHATLYWYQQILGQGPKLLIQFQNNGVVDDSQLPKDRFSAERLKGVDSTLKIQPAKLEDSAVYLCASSLDRINQPQHFGDGTRLSIL.

J is TRBJ1-3 and V is TRBV6-1; D is unresolved. Trimming cost V 4 bases and J 1 base, with 5 bases left between them. This CDR3 contains 13 residues. CDR1 and CDR2 from the germline V gene are MNHNS and SASEGT. The DNA of the CDR3 is TGTGCCAGCAGTGGCATTTCTGGAAACACCATATATTTT. Translating gives CASSGISGNTIYF.

J is TRBJ1-4 and V is TRBV30, with D maybe TRBD1 (5 bases). The CDR3 loop spans 13 amino acids. The germline V gene has CDR1 GTSNPN and CDR2 SVGIG (reference sequence). V dropped 4 bases and J dropped 8 bases, with 14 bases sitting between them. CDR3 sequence reads: CAWTQDTGEKLFF. The CDR3 region has the DNA TGTGCCTGGACACAGGACACGGGCGAAAAACTGTTTTTT.

The chain combines TRBV11-3 with TRBJ2-7; D remains ambiguous. Trimming left V 5 bases short and J 4 bases short, with 9 bases between. Germline values: CDR1 SGHNT, CDR2 YENEEA. CDR3 length: 12 residues. The CDR3 here is CASSPADYEQYF. The CDR3 DNA reads as TGTGCCAGCAGCCCCGCAGATTACGAGCAGTACTTC.

V is TRBV4-1 and J is TRBJ2-2, with TRBD1 matching over 8 bases. V trimming: 3 bases; J trimming: 7 bases; junction bases outside the gene matches: 7. The CDR3 is 15 residues long. CDR1 MGHRA and CDR2 YSYEKL come from the germline V gene. The CDR3 protein is CASSHDDRGHGELFF. CDR3 DNA: TGCGCCAGCAGCCACGATGACAGGGGACACGGGGAGCTGTTTTTT.

The chain is built from TRBV6-5 and TRBJ2-7; TRBD1 matches 12 bases. J lost 5 bases, V lost 6 bases, and 5 bases had no gene match. This CDR3 comprises 14 residues. CDR1 is MNHEY, CDR2 SVGAGI, per germline. The CDR3 reads CASRPGTGGDEQYF. The DNA of the CDR3 is TGTGCCAGCAGACCTGGGACAGGGGGCGACGAGCAGTACTTC.

V gene TRBV10-3 combines with J gene TRBJ1-1; TRBD1 agrees at 7 bases. Germline lookup yields CDR1 ENHRY and CDR2 SYGVKD. This CDR3 is built from 14 residues. Trimming cost V 1 base and J 4 bases; bases outside gene matches: 3. The CDR3 is CAISEYRGPTEAFF. CDR3 DNA: TGTGCCATCAGTGAGTACAGGGGTCCCACTGAAGCTTTCTTT.

The chain is built from TRBV5-1 and TRBJ2-5, with 13 positions matching TRBD2. CDR3 length: 15 residues. J gave up 4 bases and V 6 bases, and 6 bases lay outside the gene matches. CDR1 SGHRS and CDR2 YFSETQ come from the germline V gene. CDR3 protein: CASNLLAGGPETQYF. The CDR3 DNA reads as TGCGCCAGCAACCTACTAGCGGGAGGGCCAGAGACCCAGTACTTC.